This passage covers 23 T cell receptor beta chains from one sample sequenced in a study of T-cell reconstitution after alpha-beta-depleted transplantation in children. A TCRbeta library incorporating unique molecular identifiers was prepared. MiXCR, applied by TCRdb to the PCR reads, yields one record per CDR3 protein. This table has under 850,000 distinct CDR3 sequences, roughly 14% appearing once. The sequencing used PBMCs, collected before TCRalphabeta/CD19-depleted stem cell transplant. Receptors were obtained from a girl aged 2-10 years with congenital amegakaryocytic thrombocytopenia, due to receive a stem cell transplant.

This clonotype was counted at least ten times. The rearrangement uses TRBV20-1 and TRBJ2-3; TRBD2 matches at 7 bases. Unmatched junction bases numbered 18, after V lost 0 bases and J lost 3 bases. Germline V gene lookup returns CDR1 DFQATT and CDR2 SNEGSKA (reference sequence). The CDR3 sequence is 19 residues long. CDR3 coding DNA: TGCAGTGCTAGAGATCTCCCCACGGTTGGGGGGGGGTTGACAGATACGCAGTATTTT. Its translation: CSARDLPTVGGGLTDTQYF.

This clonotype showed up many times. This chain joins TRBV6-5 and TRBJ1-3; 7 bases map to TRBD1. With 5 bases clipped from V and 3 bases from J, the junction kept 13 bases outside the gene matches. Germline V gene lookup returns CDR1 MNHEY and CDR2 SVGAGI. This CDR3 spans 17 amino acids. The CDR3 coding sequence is TGTGCCAGCAGTATGGGACAGTCCCTAAGTAGTGGAAACACCATATATTTT. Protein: CASSMGQSLSSGNTIYF.

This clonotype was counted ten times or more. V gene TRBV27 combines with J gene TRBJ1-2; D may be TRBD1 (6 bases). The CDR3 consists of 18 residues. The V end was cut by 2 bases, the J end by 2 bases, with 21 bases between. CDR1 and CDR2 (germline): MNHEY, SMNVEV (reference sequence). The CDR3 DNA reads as TGTGCCAGCAGTTTAGTCGGGGGCAGGAGGATCAGAAACTATGGCTACACCTTC. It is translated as CASSLVGGRRIRNYGYTF.

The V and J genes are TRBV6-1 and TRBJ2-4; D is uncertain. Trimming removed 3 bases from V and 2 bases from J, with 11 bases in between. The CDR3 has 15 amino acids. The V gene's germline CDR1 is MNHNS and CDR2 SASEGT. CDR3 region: CASSEVGQPKNIQYF. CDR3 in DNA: TGTGCCAGCAGTGAGGTGGGCCAGCCCAAAAACATTCAGTACTTC.

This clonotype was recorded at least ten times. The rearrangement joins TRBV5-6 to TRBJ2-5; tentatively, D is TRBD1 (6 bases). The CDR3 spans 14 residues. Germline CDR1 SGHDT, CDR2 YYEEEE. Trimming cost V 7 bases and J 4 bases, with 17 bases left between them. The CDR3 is CASQQVRGTETQYF. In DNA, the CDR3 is TGTGCCAGCCAACAAGTCAGGGGCACAGAGACCCAGTACTTC.

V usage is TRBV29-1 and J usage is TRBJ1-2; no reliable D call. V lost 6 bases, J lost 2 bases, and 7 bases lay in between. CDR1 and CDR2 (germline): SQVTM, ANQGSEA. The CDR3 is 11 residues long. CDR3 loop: CSVSLNYGYTF. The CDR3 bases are TGCAGCGTATCACTAAACTATGGCTACACCTTC. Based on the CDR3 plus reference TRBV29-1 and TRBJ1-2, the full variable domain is SAVISQKPSRDICQRGTSLTIQCQVDSQVTMMFWYRQQPGQSLTLIATANQGSEATYESGFVIDKFPISRPNLTFSTLTVSNMSPEDSSIYLCSVSLNYGYTFGSGTRLTVV.

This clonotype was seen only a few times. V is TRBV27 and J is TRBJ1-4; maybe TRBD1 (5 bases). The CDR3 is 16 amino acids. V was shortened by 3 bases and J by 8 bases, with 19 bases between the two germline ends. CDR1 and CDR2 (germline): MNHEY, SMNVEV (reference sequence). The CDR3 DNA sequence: TGTGCCAGCAGTTTGAGAAGGGGACGGGACGGCGAAAAACTGTTTTTT. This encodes CASSLRRGRDGEKLFF. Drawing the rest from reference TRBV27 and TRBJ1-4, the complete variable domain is EAQVTQNPRYLITVTGKKLTVTCSQNMNHEYMSWYRQDPGLGLRQIYYSMNVEVTDKGDVPEGYKVSRKEKRNFPLILESPSPNQTSLYFCASSLRRGRDGEKLFFGSGTQLSVL.

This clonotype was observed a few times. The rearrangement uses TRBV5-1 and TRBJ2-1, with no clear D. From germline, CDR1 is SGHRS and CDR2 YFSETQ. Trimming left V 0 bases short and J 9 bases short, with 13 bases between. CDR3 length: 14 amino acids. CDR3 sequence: CASSLESGIGEQFF. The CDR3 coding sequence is TGCGCCAGCAGCTTGGAATCTGGGATCGGTGAGCAGTTCTTC.

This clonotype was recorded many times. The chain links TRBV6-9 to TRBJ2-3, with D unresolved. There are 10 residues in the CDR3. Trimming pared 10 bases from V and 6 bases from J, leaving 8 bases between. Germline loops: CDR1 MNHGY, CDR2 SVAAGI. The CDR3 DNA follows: TGTGCCAACCTGACGGATACGCAGTATTTT. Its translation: CANLTDTQYF.

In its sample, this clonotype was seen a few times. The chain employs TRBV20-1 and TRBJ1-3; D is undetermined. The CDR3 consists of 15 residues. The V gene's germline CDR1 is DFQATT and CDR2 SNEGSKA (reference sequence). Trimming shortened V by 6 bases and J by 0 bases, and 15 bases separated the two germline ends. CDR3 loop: CSAQNRGSSGNTIYF. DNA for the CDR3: TGCAGTGCACAGAACCGAGGAAGCTCTGGAAACACCATATATTTT.

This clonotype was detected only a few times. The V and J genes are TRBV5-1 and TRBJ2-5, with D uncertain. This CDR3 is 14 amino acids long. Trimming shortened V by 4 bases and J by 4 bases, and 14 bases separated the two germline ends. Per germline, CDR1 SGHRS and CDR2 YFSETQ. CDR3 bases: TGCGCCAGCAGCCCCGGGCTCACCAGAGAGACCCAGTACTTC. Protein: CASSPGLTRETQYF.

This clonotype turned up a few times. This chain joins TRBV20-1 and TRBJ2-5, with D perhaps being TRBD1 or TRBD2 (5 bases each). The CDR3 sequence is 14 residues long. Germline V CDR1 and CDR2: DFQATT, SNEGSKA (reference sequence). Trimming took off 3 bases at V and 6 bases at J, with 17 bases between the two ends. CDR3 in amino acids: CSASAGTNSKTQYF. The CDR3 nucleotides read TGCAGTGCTAGTGCAGGGACCAACTCCAAGACCCAGTACTTC.

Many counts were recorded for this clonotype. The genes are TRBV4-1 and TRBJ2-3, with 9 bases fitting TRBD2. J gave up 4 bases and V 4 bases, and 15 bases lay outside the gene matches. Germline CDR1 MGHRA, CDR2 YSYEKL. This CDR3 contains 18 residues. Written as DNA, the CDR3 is TGCGCCAGCAGCCCCCCCGTCAGTCCTAGCGGGACCGCAGATACGCAGTATTTT. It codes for CASSPPVSPSGTADTQYF.

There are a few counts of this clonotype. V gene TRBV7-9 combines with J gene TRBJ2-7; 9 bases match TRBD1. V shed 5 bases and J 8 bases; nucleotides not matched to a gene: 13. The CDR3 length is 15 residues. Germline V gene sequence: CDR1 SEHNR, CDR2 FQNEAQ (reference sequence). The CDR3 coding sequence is TGTGCCAGCAGCCTACGGCGGGACAGGGATTACCAGCAGTACTTC. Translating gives CASSLRRDRDYQQYF.

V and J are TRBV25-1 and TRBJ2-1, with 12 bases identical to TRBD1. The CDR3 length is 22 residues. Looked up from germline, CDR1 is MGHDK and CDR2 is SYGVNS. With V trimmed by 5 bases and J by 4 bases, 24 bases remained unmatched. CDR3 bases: TGTGCCAGCAGTACTACTACGGCGGGACAGGGGGCCCACGGAGGGCCTTACAATGAGCAGTTCTTC. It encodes CASSTTTAGQGAHGGPYNEQFF.

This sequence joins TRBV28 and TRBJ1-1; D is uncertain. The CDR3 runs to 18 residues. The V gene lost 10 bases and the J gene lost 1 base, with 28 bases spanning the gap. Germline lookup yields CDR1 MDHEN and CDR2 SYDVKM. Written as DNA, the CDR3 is TGTGCCACCGGGCAGATCACGGGCAGCAGGTATTCGAACACTGAAGCTTTCTTT. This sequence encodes CATGQITGSRYSNTEAFF.

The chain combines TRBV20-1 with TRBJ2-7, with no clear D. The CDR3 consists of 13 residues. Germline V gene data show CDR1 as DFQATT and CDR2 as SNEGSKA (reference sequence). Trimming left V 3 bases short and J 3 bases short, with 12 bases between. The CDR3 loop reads CSARPGAYYEQYF. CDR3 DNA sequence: TGCAGTGCTAGGCCGGGCGCATACTACGAGCAGTACTTC.

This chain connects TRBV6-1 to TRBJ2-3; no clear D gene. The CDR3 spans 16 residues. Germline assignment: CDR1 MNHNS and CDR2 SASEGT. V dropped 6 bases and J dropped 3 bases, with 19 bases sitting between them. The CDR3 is CASSPLSKRQTDTQYF. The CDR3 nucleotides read TGTGCCAGCAGCCCCCTCTCCAAACGGCAGACAGATACGCAGTATTTT.

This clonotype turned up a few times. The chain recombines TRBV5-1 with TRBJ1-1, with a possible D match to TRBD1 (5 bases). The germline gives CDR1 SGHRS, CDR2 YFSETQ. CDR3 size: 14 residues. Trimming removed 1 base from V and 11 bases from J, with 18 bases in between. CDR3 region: CASSLFATDMMAFF. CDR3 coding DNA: TGCGCCAGCAGCTTGTTTGCGACGGACATGATGGCTTTCTTT.

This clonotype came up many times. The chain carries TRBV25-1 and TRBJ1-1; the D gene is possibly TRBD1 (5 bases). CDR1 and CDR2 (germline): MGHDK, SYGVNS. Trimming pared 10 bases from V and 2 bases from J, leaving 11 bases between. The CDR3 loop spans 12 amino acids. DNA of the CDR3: TGTGCCATCGCAAGGGGTAACACTGAAGCTTTCTTT. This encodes CAIARGNTEAFF. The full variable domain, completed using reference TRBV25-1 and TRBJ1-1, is EADIYQTPRYLVIGTGKKITLECSQTMGHDKMYWYQQDPGMELHLIHYSYGVNSTEKGDLSSESTVSRIRTEHFPLTLESARPSHTSQYLCAIARGNTEAFFGQGTRLTVV.

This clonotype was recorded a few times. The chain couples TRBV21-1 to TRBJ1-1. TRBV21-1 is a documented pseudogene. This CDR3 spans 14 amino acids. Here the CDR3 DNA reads TGTGCCAGCTTGATAAGGGAGATGAACACTGAAGCTTTCTTT. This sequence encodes CASLIREMNTEAFF.

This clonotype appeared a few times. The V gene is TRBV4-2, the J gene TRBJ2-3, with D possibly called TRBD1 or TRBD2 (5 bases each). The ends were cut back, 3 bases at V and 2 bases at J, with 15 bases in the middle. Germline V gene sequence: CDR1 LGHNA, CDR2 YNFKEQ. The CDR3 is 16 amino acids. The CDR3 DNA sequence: TGTGCCAGCAGCCAGGCCGGGGCTTCACCCACAGATACGCAGTATTTT. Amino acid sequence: CASSQAGASPTDTQYF.

The CDR3 reads CAWSEQSLANYGYTF. For the CDR3, the DNA is TGTGCCTGGAGTGAACAGTCCTTAGCCAACTATGGCTACACCTTC. The rearrangement joins TRBV30 to TRBJ1-2; D uncertain. This CDR3 comprises 15 residues. The V gene lost 1 base and the J gene lost 2 bases, with 14 bases spanning the gap. Germline V gene sequence: CDR1 GTSNPN, CDR2 SVGIG (reference sequence).